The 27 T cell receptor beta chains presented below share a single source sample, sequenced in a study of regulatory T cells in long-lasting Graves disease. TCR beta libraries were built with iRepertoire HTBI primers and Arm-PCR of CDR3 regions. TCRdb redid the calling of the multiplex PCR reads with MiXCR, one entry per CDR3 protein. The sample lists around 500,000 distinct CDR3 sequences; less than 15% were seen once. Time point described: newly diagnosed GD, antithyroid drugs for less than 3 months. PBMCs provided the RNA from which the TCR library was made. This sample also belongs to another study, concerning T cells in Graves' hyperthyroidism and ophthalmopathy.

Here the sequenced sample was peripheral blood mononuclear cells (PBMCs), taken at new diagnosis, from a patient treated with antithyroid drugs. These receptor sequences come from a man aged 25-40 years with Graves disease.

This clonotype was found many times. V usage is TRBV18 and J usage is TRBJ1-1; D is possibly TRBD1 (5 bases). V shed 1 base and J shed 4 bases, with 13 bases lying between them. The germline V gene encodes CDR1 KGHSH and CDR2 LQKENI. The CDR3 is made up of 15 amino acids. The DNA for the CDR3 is TGTGCCAGCTCACCACGTGGGACGGAAGCCACTGAAGCTTTCTTT. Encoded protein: CASSPRGTEATEAFF. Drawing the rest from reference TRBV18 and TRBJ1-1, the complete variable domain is NAGVMQNPRHLVRRRGQEARLRCSPMKGHSHVYWYRQLPEEGLKFMVYLQKENIIDESGMPKERFSAEFPKEGPSILRIQQVVRGDSAAYFCASSPRGTEATEAFFGQGTRLTVV.

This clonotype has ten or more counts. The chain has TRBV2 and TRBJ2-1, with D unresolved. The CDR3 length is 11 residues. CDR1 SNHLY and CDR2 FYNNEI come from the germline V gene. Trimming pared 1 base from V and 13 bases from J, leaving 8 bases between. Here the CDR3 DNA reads TGTGCCAGCAGTGAAGGGCCCCTTCAGTTCTTC. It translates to CASSEGPLQFF.

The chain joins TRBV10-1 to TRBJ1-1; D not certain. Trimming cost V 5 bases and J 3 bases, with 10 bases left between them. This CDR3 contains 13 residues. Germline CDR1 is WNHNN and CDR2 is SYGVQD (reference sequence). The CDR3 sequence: CASSRSTDTEAFF. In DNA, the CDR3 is TGCGCCAGCAGTCGATCGACGGACACTGAAGCTTTCTTT.

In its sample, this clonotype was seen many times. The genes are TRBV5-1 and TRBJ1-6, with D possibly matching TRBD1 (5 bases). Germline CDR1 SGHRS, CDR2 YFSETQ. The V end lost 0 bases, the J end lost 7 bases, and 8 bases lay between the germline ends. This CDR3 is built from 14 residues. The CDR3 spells CASSLGDENSPLHF. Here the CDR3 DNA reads TGCGCCAGCAGCTTGGGGGACGAAAATTCACCCCTCCACTTT.

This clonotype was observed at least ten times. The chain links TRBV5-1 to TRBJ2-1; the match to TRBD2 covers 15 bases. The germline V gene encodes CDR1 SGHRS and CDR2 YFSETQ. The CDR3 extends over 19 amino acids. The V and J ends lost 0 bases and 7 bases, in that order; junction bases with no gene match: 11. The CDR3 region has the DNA TGCGCCAGCAGCTTGGCCTTTTACCCCGGGACTAGCGGGGGGAATGAGCAGTTCTTC. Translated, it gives CASSLAFYPGTSGGNEQFF.

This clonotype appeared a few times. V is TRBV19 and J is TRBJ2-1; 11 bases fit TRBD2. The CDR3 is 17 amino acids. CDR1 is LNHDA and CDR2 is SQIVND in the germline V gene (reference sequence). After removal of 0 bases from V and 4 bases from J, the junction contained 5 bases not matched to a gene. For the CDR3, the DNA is TGTGCCAGTAGTATAGAGGGGGGACTAGCGGTATACAATGAGCAGTTCTTC. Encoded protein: CASSIEGGLAVYNEQFF.

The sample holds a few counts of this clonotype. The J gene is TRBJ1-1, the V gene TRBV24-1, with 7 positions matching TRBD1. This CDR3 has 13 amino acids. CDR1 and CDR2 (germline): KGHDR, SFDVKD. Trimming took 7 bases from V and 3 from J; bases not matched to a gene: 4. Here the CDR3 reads CATSGQVDTEAFF. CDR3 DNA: TGTGCCACCAGCGGACAGGTTGACACTGAAGCTTTCTTT.

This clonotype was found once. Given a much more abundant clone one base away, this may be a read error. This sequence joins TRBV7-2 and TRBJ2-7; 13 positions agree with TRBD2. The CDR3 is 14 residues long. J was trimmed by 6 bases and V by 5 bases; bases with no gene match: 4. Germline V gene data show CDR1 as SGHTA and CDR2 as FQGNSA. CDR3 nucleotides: TGTGCCAGCAGCCTTTGGACTAGCGGGGGCGAGCAGTACTTC. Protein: CASSLWTSGGEQYF.

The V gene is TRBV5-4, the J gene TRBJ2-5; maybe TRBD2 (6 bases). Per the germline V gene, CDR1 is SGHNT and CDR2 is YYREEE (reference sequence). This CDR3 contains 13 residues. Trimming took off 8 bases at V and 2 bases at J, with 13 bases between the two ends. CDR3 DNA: TGTGCCAGTTTAGCGGAGTCACAAGAGACCCAGTACTTC. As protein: CASLAESQETQYF.

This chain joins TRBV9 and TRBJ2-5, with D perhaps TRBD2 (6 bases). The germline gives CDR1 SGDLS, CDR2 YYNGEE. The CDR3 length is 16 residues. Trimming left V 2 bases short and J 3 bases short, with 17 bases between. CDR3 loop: CASSVDGLIAEETQYF. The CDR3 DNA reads TGTGCCAGCAGCGTGGATGGGCTTATAGCGGAAGAGACCCAGTACTTC.

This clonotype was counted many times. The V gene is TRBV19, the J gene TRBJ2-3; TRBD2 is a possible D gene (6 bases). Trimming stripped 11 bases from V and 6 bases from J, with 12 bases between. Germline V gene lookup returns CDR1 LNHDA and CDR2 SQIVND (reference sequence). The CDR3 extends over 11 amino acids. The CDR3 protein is CAPGDLDTQYF. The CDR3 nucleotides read TGTGCCCCGGGGGACCTCGATACGCAGTATTTT. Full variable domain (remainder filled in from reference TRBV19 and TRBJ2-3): DGGITQSPKYLFRKEGQNVTLSCEQNLNHDAMYWYRQDPGQGLRLIYYSQIVNDFQKGDIAEGYSVSREKKESFPLTVTSAQKNPTAFYLCAPGDLDTQYFGPGTRLTVL.

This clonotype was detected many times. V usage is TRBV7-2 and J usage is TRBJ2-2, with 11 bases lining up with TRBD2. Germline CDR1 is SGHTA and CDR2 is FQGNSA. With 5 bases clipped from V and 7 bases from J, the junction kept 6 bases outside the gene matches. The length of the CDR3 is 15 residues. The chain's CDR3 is CASSPLAGEGGELFF. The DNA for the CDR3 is TGTGCCAGCAGCCCACTAGCGGGAGAAGGCGGGGAGCTGTTTTTT.

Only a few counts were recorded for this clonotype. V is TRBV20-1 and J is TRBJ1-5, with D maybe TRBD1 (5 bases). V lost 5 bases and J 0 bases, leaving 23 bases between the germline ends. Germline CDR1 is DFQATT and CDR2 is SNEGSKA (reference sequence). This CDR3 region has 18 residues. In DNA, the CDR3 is TGCAGTGCTGAGGAGGTCGGGGAGGGACCTATTAGCAATCAGCCCCAGCATTTT. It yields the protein CSAEEVGEGPISNQPQHF.

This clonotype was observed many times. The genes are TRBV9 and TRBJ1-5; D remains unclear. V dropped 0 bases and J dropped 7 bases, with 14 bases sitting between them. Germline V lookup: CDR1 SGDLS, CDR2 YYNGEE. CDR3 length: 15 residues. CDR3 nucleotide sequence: TGTGCCAGCAGCGTAGAGGCAGGAATAGGACAGCCCCAGCATTTT. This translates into CASSVEAGIGQPQHF. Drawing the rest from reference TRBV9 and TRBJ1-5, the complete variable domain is DSGVTQTPKHLITATGQRVTLRCSPRSGDLSVYWYQQSLDQGLQFLIQYYNGEERAKGNILERFSAQQFPDLHSELNLSSLELGDSALYFCASSVEAGIGQPQHFGDGTRLSIL.

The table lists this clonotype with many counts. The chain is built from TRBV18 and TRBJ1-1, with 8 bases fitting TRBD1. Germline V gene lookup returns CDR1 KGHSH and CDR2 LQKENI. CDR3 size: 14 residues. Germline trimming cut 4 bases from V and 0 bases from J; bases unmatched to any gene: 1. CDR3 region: CASSRTGMNTEAFF. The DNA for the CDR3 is TGTGCCAGCTCACGGACAGGGATGAACACTGAAGCTTTCTTT.

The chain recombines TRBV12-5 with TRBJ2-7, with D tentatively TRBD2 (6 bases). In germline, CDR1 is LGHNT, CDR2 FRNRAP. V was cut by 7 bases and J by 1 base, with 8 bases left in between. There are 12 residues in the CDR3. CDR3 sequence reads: CASARDSYEQYF. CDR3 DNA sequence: TGTGCTAGTGCGCGGGATTCCTACGAGCAGTACTTC.

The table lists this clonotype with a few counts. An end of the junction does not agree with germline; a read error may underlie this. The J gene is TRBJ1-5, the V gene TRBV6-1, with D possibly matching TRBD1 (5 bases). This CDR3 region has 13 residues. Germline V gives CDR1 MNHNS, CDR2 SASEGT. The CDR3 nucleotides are TGTGCCAGCCGTGAAGGGGTCGTGCAGCCCCAGCATTTT. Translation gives CASREGVVQPQHF.

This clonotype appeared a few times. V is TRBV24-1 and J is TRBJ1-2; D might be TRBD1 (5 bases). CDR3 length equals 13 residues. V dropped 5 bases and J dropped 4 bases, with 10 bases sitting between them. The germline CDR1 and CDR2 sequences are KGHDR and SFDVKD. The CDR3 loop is CATSGRGSYGYTF. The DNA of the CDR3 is TGTGCCACCAGTGGCCGGGGGTCCTATGGCTACACCTTC.

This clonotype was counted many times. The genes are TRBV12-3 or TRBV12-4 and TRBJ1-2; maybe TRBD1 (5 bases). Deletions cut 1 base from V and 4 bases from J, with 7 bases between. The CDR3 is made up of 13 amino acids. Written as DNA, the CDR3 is TGTGCCAGCAGTTTAGTTAGGGGCTATGGCTACACCTTC. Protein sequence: CASSLVRGYGYTF.

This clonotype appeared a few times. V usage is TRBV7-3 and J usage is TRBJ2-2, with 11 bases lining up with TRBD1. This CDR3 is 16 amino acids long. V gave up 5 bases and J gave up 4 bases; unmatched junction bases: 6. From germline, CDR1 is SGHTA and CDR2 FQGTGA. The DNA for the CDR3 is TGTGCCAGCAGCACCGGGACAGGGGGTTTCACCGGGGAGCTGTTTTTT. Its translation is CASSTGTGGFTGELFF.

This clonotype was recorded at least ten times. The CDR3: CASSPEGGKLFF. Written as DNA, the CDR3 is TGCGCCAGCAGCCCGGAGGGGGGTAAACTGTTTTTT. The chain is built from TRBV5-1 and TRBJ1-4, with D possibly being TRBD1 (6 bases). Trimming took off 4 bases at V and 11 bases at J, with 12 bases between the two ends. The germline CDR1 and CDR2 sequences are SGHRS and YFSETQ. The CDR3 has 12 amino acids.

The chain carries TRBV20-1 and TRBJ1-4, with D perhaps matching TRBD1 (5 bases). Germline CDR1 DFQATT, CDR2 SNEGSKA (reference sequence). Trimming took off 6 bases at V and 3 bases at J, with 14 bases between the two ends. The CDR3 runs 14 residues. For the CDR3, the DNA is TGCAGTGCCCTGCCGACGGGACCTAATGAAAAACTGTTTTTT. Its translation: CSALPTGPNEKLFF.

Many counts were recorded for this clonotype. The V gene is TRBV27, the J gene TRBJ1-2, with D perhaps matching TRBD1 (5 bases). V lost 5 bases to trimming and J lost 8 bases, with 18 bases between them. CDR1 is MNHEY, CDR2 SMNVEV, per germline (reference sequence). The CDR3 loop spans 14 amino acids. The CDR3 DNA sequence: TGTGCCAGCAGTCGAAAGGGAAGGGGCGAAGGCTACACCTTC. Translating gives CASSRKGRGEGYTF.

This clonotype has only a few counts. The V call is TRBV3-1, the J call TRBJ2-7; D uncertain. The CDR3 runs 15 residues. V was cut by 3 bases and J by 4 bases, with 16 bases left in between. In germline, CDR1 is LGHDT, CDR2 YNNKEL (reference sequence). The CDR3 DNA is TGTGCCAGCAGCCAGGTACGGACGGCTACGTACGAGCAGTACTTC. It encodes CASSQVRTATYEQYF.

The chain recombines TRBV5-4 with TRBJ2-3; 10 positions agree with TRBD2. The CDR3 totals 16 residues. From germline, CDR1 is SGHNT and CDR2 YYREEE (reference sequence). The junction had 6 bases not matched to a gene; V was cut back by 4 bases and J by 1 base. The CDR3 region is CASSPDLAGGTDTQYF. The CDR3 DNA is TGTGCCAGCAGCCCCGACCTAGCGGGAGGCACAGATACGCAGTATTTT.

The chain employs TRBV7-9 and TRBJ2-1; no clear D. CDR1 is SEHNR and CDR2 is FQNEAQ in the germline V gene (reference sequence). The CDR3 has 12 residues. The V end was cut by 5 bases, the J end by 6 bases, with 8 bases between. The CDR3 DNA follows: TGTGCCAGCAGCCTTGACATCAATGAGCAGTTCTTC. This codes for CASSLDINEQFF.

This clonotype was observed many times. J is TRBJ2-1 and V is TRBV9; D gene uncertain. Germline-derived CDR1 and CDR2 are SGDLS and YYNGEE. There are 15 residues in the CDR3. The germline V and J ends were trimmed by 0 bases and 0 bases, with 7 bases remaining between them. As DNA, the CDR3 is TGTGCCAGCAGCGTAGGGTTCGGCTCCTACAATGAGCAGTTCTTC. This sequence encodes CASSVGFGSYNEQFF.